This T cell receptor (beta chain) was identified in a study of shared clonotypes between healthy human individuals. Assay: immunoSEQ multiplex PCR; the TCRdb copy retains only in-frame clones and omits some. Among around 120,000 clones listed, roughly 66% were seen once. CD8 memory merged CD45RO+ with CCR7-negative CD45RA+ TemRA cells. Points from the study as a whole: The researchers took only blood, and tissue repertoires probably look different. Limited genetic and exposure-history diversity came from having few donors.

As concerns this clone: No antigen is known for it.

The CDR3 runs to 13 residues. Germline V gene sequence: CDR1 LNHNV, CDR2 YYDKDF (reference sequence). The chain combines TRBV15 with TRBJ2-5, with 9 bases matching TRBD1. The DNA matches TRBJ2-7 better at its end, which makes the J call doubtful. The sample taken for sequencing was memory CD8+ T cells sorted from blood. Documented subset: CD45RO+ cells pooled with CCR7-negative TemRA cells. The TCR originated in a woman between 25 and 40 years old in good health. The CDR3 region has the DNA TGTGCCACCAGCTCCGGACAGGGGTACGAGCAGTACTTC. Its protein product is CATSSGQGYEQYF.